These 28 T cell receptor beta chains came from one sample sequenced in a study of cytomegalovirus exposure and HLA in healthy donors. Clones were sequenced by immunoSEQ multiplex PCR, and TCRdb holds only the in-frame ones, with some missing. The sample has roughly 240,000 clones, roughly 89% seen once. The sequenced sample consisted of PBMCs. The receptors originated from a man younger than 35 in good health and CMV-seronegative.

This chain connects TRBV4-3 to TRBJ1-1; 7 nucleotides match TRBD1. CDR1 LGHNA and CDR2 YSLEER come from the germline V gene. Germline trimming cut 3 bases from V and 7 bases from J; bases unmatched to any gene: 14. The CDR3 extends over 16 amino acids. Here the CDR3 DNA reads TGCGCCAGCAGCCAGCGGACAGGCCCCGAGGCGGGTGAAGCTTTCTTT. This gives the protein CASSQRTGPEAGEAFF.

This clone was seen only a few times. The chain recombines TRBV6-6 with TRBJ2-3, with D maybe TRBD1 (5 bases). CDR1 and CDR2 from the germline V gene are MNHNY and SVGAGI (reference sequence). The CDR3 contains 14 residues. Trimming removed 0 bases from V and 5 bases from J, with 9 bases in between. CDR3 sequence reads: CASSYSEGEDTQYF. CDR3 DNA: TGTGCCAGCAGTTACTCAGAAGGGGAAGATACGCAGTATTTT.

The rearrangement uses TRBV27 and TRBJ1-5, with D possibly being TRBD1 (5 bases). The germline V gene has CDR1 MNHEY and CDR2 SMNVEV (reference sequence). V dropped 2 bases and J dropped 7 bases, with 18 bases sitting between them. The CDR3 length is 16 residues. CDR3 sequence (DNA): TGTGCCAGCAGTTTACGGGCAGGGCTTTCAGGGCAGCCCCAGCATTTT. Translation: CASSLRAGLSGQPQHF.

The rearrangement joins TRBV27 to TRBJ1-5; 8 bases map to TRBD1. Trimming at V came to 6 bases and at J to 4 bases, leaving 5 bases not matched to a gene. CDR3 size: 14 residues. Germline V gives CDR1 MNHEY, CDR2 SMNVEV (reference sequence). The CDR3 is CASSIGQGNQPQHF. CDR3 nucleotide sequence: TGTGCCAGCAGCATAGGACAGGGTAATCAGCCCCAGCATTTT.

The chain couples TRBV28 to TRBJ1-1, with 9 bases fitting TRBD1. CDR3 length equals 15 residues. Germline-derived CDR1 and CDR2 are MDHEN and SYDVKM. V was clipped by 6 bases and J by 5 bases; unmatched bases: 10. The CDR3 spells CASSRSLTGGTEAFF. DNA for the CDR3: TGTGCCAGCAGCCGGTCTTTGACAGGGGGAACTGAAGCTTTCTTT. The complete variable domain, with remaining parts taken from reference TRBV28 and TRBJ1-1, reads DVKVTQSSRYLVKRTGEKVFLECVQDMDHENMFWYRQDPGLGLRLIYFSYDVKMKEKGDIPEGYSVSREKKERFSLILESASTNQTSMYLCASSRSLTGGTEAFFGQGTRLTVV.

J is TRBJ2-3 and V is TRBV4-1; 9 nucleotides line up with TRBD2. The CDR3 has 16 residues. The J segment lost 6 bases and the V segment lost 4 bases, leaving 11 bases of the junction unmatched. Germline CDR1 is MGHRA and CDR2 is YSYEKL. The CDR3 DNA is TGCGCCAGCAGCCCGGGCTTAGCGGGGGCCGTGGATACGCAGTATTTT. It is translated as CASSPGLAGAVDTQYF.

This sequence joins TRBV6-5 and TRBJ2-7; D might be TRBD1 (5 bases). The germline V and J ends were trimmed by 0 bases and 4 bases, with 7 bases remaining between them. The CDR3 has 13 amino acids. Germline assignment: CDR1 MNHEY and CDR2 SVGAGI. The CDR3 sequence is CASSYSTAYEQYF. CDR3 sequence (DNA): TGTGCCAGCAGTTACTCGACAGCTTACGAGCAGTACTTC.

In its sample, this clone was seen a few times. The CDR3 carries no conserved terminal phenylalanine or tryptophan, so it likely arises from a read error. No DNA is shown, since the ends of the CDR3 on it are uncertain; the CDR3 is the one TCRdb lists. V usage is TRBV18 and J usage is TRBJ1-1; the D call in the table, TRBD1, was not verified against the DNA. The CDR3 length is 10 residues, termini included. CDR1 is KGHSH and CDR2 is LQKENI in the germline V gene. The CDR3 loop is CASSPSPDNL.

The chain combines TRBV11-3 with TRBJ2-3; weak D call: TRBD1 (6 bases). This CDR3 is built from 12 residues. Germline CDR1 is SGHNT and CDR2 is YENEEA. Trimming cost V 5 bases and J 5 bases, with 8 bases left between them. DNA of the CDR3: TGTGCCAGCAGCAGCAGGGGAGATACGCAGTATTTT. This gives the protein CASSSRGDTQYF. The variable domain in full, with the rest retrieved from reference TRBV11-3 and TRBJ2-3, is EAGVVQSPRYKIIEKKQPVAFWCNPISGHNTLYWYLQNLGQGPELLIRYENEEAVDDSQLPKDRFSAERLKGVDSTLKIQPAELGDSAVYLCASSSRGDTQYFGPGTRLTVL.

The chain is built from TRBV6-5 and TRBJ2-2, with 8 bases identical to TRBD1. Germline-derived CDR1 and CDR2 are MNHEY and SVGAGI. V was clipped by 6 bases and J by 0 bases; unmatched bases: 3. The CDR3 is 15 residues long. The CDR3 loop reads CASSSGGSNTGELFF. The CDR3 DNA follows: TGTGCCAGCAGCTCAGGGGGCTCGAACACCGGGGAGCTGTTTTTT.

This rearrangement joins TRBV28 to TRBJ1-1; D unclear. From germline, CDR1 is MDHEN and CDR2 SYDVKM. V shed 5 bases and J shed 4 bases, with 14 bases lying between them. This CDR3 is 14 amino acids long. CDR3 DNA sequence: TGTGCCAGCAGTCTGGGAGGTATCGGCACTGAAGCTTTCTTT. Encoded protein: CASSLGGIGTEAFF.

V is TRBV15 and J is TRBJ2-2; TRBD1 aligns across 7 bases. The germline CDR1 and CDR2 sequences are LNHNV and YYDKDF (reference sequence). The ends lost 0 bases at V and 4 bases at J; junction bases unmatched: 5. The CDR3 has 16 residues. CDR3 sequence: CATSRDVNRGTGELFF. CDR3 coding DNA: TGTGCCACCAGCAGAGATGTTAACAGGGGCACCGGGGAGCTGTTTTTT.

V usage is TRBV6-5 and J usage is TRBJ1-1; TRBD1 is a possible D gene (6 bases). Trimming pared 1 base from V and 4 bases from J, leaving 13 bases between. Germline CDR1 and CDR2: MNHEY and SVGAGI. CDR3 length equals 15 residues. The CDR3 DNA reads as TGTGCCAGCAGTTACTTACCGGGACAAAGCACTGAAGCTTTCTTT. This codes for CASSYLPGQSTEAFF.

The chain couples TRBV5-1 to TRBJ1-3; 8 bases align to TRBD1. The CDR3 loop spans 15 amino acids. Germline V CDR1 and CDR2: SGHRS, YFSETQ. V was pared by 4 bases and J by 0 bases, with 3 bases of the junction left unmatched. The CDR3, as DNA: TGCGCCAGCAGCCCGGACAGGGTCTCTGGAAACACCATATATTTT. Encoded protein: CASSPDRVSGNTIYF.

This chain connects TRBV10-3 to TRBJ1-1, with D tentatively TRBD1 (6 bases). The CDR3 runs 13 residues. Germline loops: CDR1 ENHRY, CDR2 SYGVKD. The V end was cut by 6 bases, the J end by 0 bases, with 8 bases between. CDR3 sequence reads: CAIRRTVNTEAFF. The CDR3 nucleotides are TGTGCCATCAGGAGGACAGTGAACACTGAAGCTTTCTTT.

The chain couples TRBV6-4 to TRBJ2-6; 7 bases align to TRBD1. J was trimmed by 2 bases and V by 6 bases; bases with no gene match: 4. Germline values: CDR1 MRHNA, CDR2 SNTAGT. The CDR3 has 15 residues. The CDR3 sequence: CASSPTGAGANVLTF. In nucleotides, the CDR3 is TGTGCCAGCAGCCCCACAGGGGCTGGGGCCAACGTCCTGACTTTC.

This clone was seen more than once but under ten times. The rearrangement links TRBV27 to TRBJ2-7, with TRBD1 matching over 8 bases. Germline V CDR1 and CDR2: MNHEY, SMNVEV (reference sequence). The CDR3 length is 17 residues. With V trimmed by 6 bases and J by 3 bases, 16 bases remained unmatched. The CDR3, as DNA: TGTGCCAGCAGCCAAAGGGACAGGCTCCCTGTCGACTACGAGCAGTACTTC. It encodes CASSQRDRLPVDYEQYF.

This chain connects TRBV14 to TRBJ2-7; no firm D call. The CDR3 sequence is 13 residues long. Trimming pared 1 base from V and 2 bases from J, leaving 6 bases between. Germline V gene lookup returns CDR1 SGHDN and CDR2 FVKESK. The CDR3 is CASSQVSTYEQYF. CDR3 DNA: TGTGCCAGCAGCCAAGTCAGTACCTACGAGCAGTACTTC.

This chain connects TRBV28 to TRBJ1-2; D remains ambiguous. Trimming cost V 2 bases and J 13 bases, with 20 bases left between them. This CDR3 has 14 residues. The germline V gene has CDR1 MDHEN and CDR2 SYDVKM. Written as DNA, the CDR3 is TGTGCCAGCAGTTTAGGTCAGGACTTCCGGGCGGTCACCTTC. This sequence encodes CASSLGQDFRAVTF.

The V gene is TRBV2, the J gene TRBJ2-1; possible D gene TRBD1, 5 bases. Trimming shortened V by 6 bases and J by 0 bases, and 12 bases separated the two germline ends. CDR1 and CDR2 (germline): SNHLY, FYNNEI. This CDR3 is 15 amino acids long. CDR3 sequence reads: CASRSTDSSYNEQFF. DNA of the CDR3: TGTGCCAGCAGATCGACTGACAGCTCCTACAATGAGCAGTTCTTC.

The gene calls are TRBV5-4 and TRBJ1-3; no clear D gene. CDR1 is SGHNT and CDR2 is YYREEE in the germline V gene (reference sequence). The germline V and J ends were trimmed by 0 bases and 0 bases, with 10 bases remaining between them. The CDR3 spans 16 residues. CDR3 residues: CASSLGQKSSGNTIYF. In DNA form, the CDR3 reads TGTGCCAGCAGCTTGGGGCAGAAAAGCTCTGGAAACACCATATATTTT.

The rearrangement links TRBV2 to TRBJ2-5; 7 nucleotides line up with TRBD1. CDR1 and CDR2 (germline): SNHLY, FYNNEI. The CDR3 has 13 residues. Germline trimming cut 5 bases from V and 4 bases from J; bases unmatched to any gene: 4. The CDR3 bases are TGTGCCAGCAGTCCCTACAGGGGAGAGACCCAGTACTTC. Translation: CASSPYRGETQYF.

The chain is built from TRBV5-4 and TRBJ1-2, with 7 bases identical to TRBD1. V lost 0 bases and J lost 7; bases outside the gene matches: 3. CDR1 SGHNT and CDR2 YYREEE come from the germline V gene (reference sequence). The CDR3 has 13 residues. In DNA form, the CDR3 reads TGTGCCAGCAGCTTGGGAGGGGGCGTTGGCTACACCTTC. Translated, it gives CASSLGGGVGYTF.

This clone appeared a single time. This chain uses TRBV7-2 with TRBJ1-2; no firm D call. V dropped 1 base and J dropped 11 bases, with 14 bases sitting between them. From germline, CDR1 is SGHTA and CDR2 FQGNSA. The length of the CDR3 is 13 residues. The CDR3 DNA is TGTGCCAGCAGCTTAGACCGTGAGAGGGAATACACCTTC. Protein product: CASSLDREREYTF. The whole variable domain, remainder taken from reference TRBV7-2 and TRBJ1-2, is GAGVSQSPSNKVTEKGKDVELRCDPISGHTALYWYRQSLGQGLEFLIYFQGNSAPDKSGLPSDRFSAERTGGSVSTLTIQRTQQEDSAVYLCASSLDREREYTFGSGTRLTVV.

The chain combines TRBV7-6 with TRBJ2-1; TRBD1 is a possible D gene (6 bases). Deletions cut 4 bases from V and 4 bases from J, with 20 bases between. Germline V gives CDR1 SGHVS, CDR2 FNYEAQ. CDR3 length: 17 amino acids. CDR3 protein: CASSSRGEGEKYNEQFF. CDR3 nucleotide sequence: TGTGCCAGCAGCTCCCGCGGCGAGGGGGAGAAATACAATGAGCAGTTCTTC.

This clone was found once. J is TRBJ1-2 and V is TRBV4-1; TRBD1 matches at 10 bases. The germline V gene encodes CDR1 MGHRA and CDR2 YSYEKL. The V and J ends lost 5 bases and 3 bases, in that order; junction bases with no gene match: 6. The CDR3 extends over 15 amino acids. The CDR3 bases are TGCGCCAGCAGCGGTCGGGACAGGGGAGACTATGGCTACACCTTC. Amino acids: CASSGRDRGDYGYTF.

The J gene is TRBJ1-2, the V gene TRBV27; D gene unclear. V lost 3 bases and J 4 bases, leaving 12 bases between the germline ends. Germline V lookup: CDR1 MNHEY, CDR2 SMNVEV (reference sequence). This CDR3 comprises 14 residues. The CDR3 DNA follows: TGTGCCAGCAGTTTTTCCGAGGACTCCTATGGCTACACCTTC. Its protein is CASSFSEDSYGYTF.

The CDR3: CASSGTGGSGNTIYF. The CDR3 DNA follows: TGCGCCAGCAGCGGGACAGGGGGCTCTGGAAACACCATATATTTT. V usage is TRBV4-1 and J usage is TRBJ1-3; 11 nucleotides match TRBD1. The CDR3 has 15 amino acids. CDR1 MGHRA and CDR2 YSYEKL come from the germline V gene. Germline trimming cut 5 bases from V and 0 bases from J; bases unmatched to any gene: 0.